These T cell receptor beta chains were read from a single sample in a study of blood T cells in healthy people across ages. TCRdb reprocessed the 5' RACE reads with MiXCR, giving one entry per CDR3 protein. The sample records fewer than 900,000 distinct CDR3 sequences, roughly 47% being singletons. Sequencing input: blood. These receptors all stem from a woman aged 55 to 70 in good health. The CDR3 runs from the conserved cysteine through the conserved F or W. A D gene is named only where the DNA matches it firmly. Size is stated for part of the rows, as once, few or many counts, or as a class when the clone is expanded.

D	size	V	J	DNA	CDR3
.	few	TRBV20-1	TRBJ2-5	TGCAGTGCCCCTAAGTGGGGGGGGGCCGAAGAGACCCAGTACTTC	CSAPKWGGAEETQYF
.	few	TRBV5-1	TRBJ2-3	TGCGCCAGCAGCACAGGGTTCACAGATACGCAGTATTTT	CASSTGFTDTQYF
.	.	TRBV29-1	TRBJ2-4	TGCAGCGTTGGGATTGGGACCCCTAACATTCAGTACTTC	CSVGIGTPNIQYF
.	.	TRBV7-3	TRBJ2-3	TGTGCCAACAGCCGAGGCATTATCACAGATACGCAGTATTTT	CANSRGIITDTQYF
TRBD2	.	TRBV6-5	TRBJ2-3	TGTGCCAGCAGTTACGGGTCGGCGGGGGATCCCACAGATACGCAGTATTTT	CASSYGSAGDPTDTQYF
.	many	TRBV7-3	TRBJ2-1	TGTGCCAGCAGCTTAACGTACGGAGGGGGAGATGAGCAGTTCTTC	CASSLTYGGGDEQFF
TRBD2	.	TRBV7-2	TRBJ2-7	TGTGCCAGCAGCCCTACGGGGGGACTAGCGAAGGGGTCCGAGCAGTACTTC	CASSPTGGLAKGSEQYF
.	few	TRBV5-1	TRBJ2-5	TGCGCCAGCAGCTTTGGGAGGACGGCAGAGACCCAGTACTTC	CASSFGRTAETQYF
TRBD2	.	TRBV7-7	TRBJ2-2	TGTGCTAGCAGCTTAGTAGTTCCGGGGGGACCGAACGGGGAGCTGTTTTTT	CASSLVVPGGPNGELFF
TRBD1	few	TRBV11-2	TRBJ1-2	TGTGCCAGCAGCTCGACCAGGGGGCTAGGCTATGGCTACACCTTC	CASSSTRGLGYGYTF
.	few	TRBV20-1	TRBJ1-6	TGCAGTGCGGACCCGGGGCCGGGGTCACCCCTCCACTTT	CSADPGPGSPLHF
.	.	TRBV5-1	TRBJ2-6	TGCGCCAGCAACACACAGGTATACTCTGGGGCCAACGTCCTGACTTTC	CASNTQVYSGANVLTF
.	.	TRBV6-1	TRBJ2-2	TGTGCCAGCAGTGAAGCGCTACAACTCACCGGGGAGCTGTTTTTT	CASSEALQLTGELFF
TRBD2	many	TRBV5-1	TRBJ2-5	TGCGCCAGCAGCTTGGCCTTTAGCGGGGCCCGCCAAGAGACCCAGTACTTC	CASSLAFSGARQETQYF
.	few	TRBV6-4	TRBJ1-6	TGTGCCAGCAGTGACGGAATGTATAATTCACCCCTCCACTTT	CASSDGMYNSPLHF
.	.	TRBV5-1	TRBJ2-3	TGCGCCAGCAGCTTGGCACGAGCGGGCACAGATACGCAGTATTTT	CASSLARAGTDTQYF
.	few	TRBV5-1	TRBJ1-2	TGCGCCAGCAGCTTGGACCTCTACGATGGCTACACCTTC	CASSLDLYDGYTF
.	.	TRBV25-1	TRBJ2-5	TGTGCCAGCAGTGAATACTTGAAAGAGACCCAGTACTTC	CASSEYLKETQYF
.	.	TRBV5-1	TRBJ2-3	TGCGCCAGCAGATTGGGTGGGTCTAGCACAGATACGCAGTATTTT	CASRLGGSSTDTQYF
TRBD2	few	TRBV27	TRBJ2-3	TGTGCCAGCACTCATGGGGTTCGCGGGGGGGCGGTAGATACGCAGTATTTT	CASTHGVRGGAVDTQYF
.	.	TRBV28	TRBJ2-5	TGTGCCAGCAGAAAAGAGACCCAGTACTTC	CASRKETQYF
TRBD2	.	TRBV20-1	TRBJ2-1	TGCAGTGCTCGAAGGCTAGCGGAAGGGAATGAGCAGTTCTTC	CSARRLAEGNEQFF
TRBD1	few	TRBV6-6	TRBJ2-7	TGTGCCAGCAGGATTCCGGGACAGGCGTACGAGCAGTACTTC	CASRIPGQAYEQYF
.	.	TRBV6-5	TRBJ1-4	TGTGCCAGCAGTTACAACGATTGGCGGGGTGAAAAACTGTTTTTT	CASSYNDWRGEKLFF
TRBD1	few	TRBV12-3/TRBV12-4	TRBJ2-3	TGTGCCAGCACCCAGGGACAGTTCACAGATACGCAGTATTTT	CASTQGQFTDTQYF
.	.	TRBV6-5	TRBJ1-2	TGTGCCAGCAGTTATTCGGGACATAACTATGGCTACACCTTC	CASSYSGHNYGYTF
.	.	TRBV6-2/TRBV6-3	TRBJ1-1	TGTGCCAGCAGTTACCCTACGCAGGGCGTTAACACTGAAGCTTTCTTT	CASSYPTQGVNTEAFF
.	few	TRBV6-1	TRBJ2-3	TGTGCCAGCAGTGTTGATTGGGGCACAGATACGCAGTATTTT	CASSVDWGTDTQYF
TRBD2	.	TRBV18	TRBJ2-1	TGTGCCAGCTCACCGTCAGCTAGCGGGAGCATCGATGAGCAGTTCTTC	CASSPSASGSIDEQFF
TRBD2	.	TRBV2	TRBJ2-5	TGTGCCAGCAGTGAAGCGGTAGCGGGGGGAAAAGAGACCCAGTACTTC	CASSEAVAGGKETQYF
TRBD2	.	TRBV28	TRBJ2-3	TGTGCCAGCAGTTTGACTAGCGGGAGGGGCACAGATACGCAGTATTTT	CASSLTSGRGTDTQYF
.	many	TRBV6-5	TRBJ1-2	TGTGCCAGCGGAAGACAGGATGCTAACTATGGCTACACCTTC	CASGRQDANYGYTF
.	many	TRBV10-3	TRBJ1-1	TGTGCCATCAGTAACCCCCTCAACGGAAGGACTGAAGCTTTCTTT	CAISNPLNGRTEAFF
TRBD2	few	TRBV10-3	TRBJ2-5	TGTGCCATGGGTCGGGAGGGGGAGACCCAGTACTTC	CAMGREGETQYF
.	few	TRBV20-1	TRBJ2-7	TGCAGTGCTGGGAGAGAGCGCGACTCCTACGAGCAGTACTTC	CSAGRERDSYEQYF
.	few	TRBV20-1	TRBJ1-2	TGCAGTGCATCCGAGGGGGGGCGCGGGGAAGGCTACACCTTC	CSASEGGRGEGYTF
.	few	TRBV14	TRBJ2-4	TGTGCCAGCAGCCAAGATCTCCGGGGGCGGCCACATGGCATTCAGTACTTC	CASSQDLRGRPHGIQYF
TRBD1	.	TRBV5-1	TRBJ1-4	TGCGCCAGCAGCTTCGGGGGGACAGGGGATGAAAAACTGTTTTTT	CASSFGGTGDEKLFF
.	few	TRBV6-2/TRBV6-3	TRBJ1-2	TGTGCCAGCACCGAGACAGGAAACTATGGCTACACCTTC	CASTETGNYGYTF
TRBD1	few	TRBV27	TRBJ1-6	TGTGCCAGCAGTTTAACAGGGGGCATAGGTTCACCCCTCCACTTT	CASSLTGGIGSPLHF
.	.	TRBV18	TRBJ2-4	TGTGCCAGCTCACCCGAGGCCGGGGCCAAAAACATTCAGTACTTC	CASSPEAGAKNIQYF
.	.	TRBV28	TRBJ2-2	TGTGCCAGCAGTTTCCGGGGGCAGGGCACCGGGGAGCTGTTTTTT	CASSFRGQGTGELFF
.	few	TRBV7-8	TRBJ2-1	TGTGCCAGCAGCCCCCGGGTTGGTCTTAATAATGAGCAGTTCTTC	CASSPRVGLNNEQFF
.	few	TRBV5-1	TRBJ2-1	TGCGCCAGCAGCCGACGACTGGGCGGCTCCTACAATGAGCAGTTCTTC	CASSRRLGGSYNEQFF
TRBD1	.	TRBV25-1	TRBJ2-7	TGTGCCAGCCATGGGGGGACAGGGTCTCGGGACGAGCAGTACTTC	CASHGGTGSRDEQYF
TRBD2	once	TRBV6-2/TRBV6-3	TRBJ2-7	TGTGCCAGCAGTTACTCGGGGAATCGGGGGGAGAGCTCCTACGAGCAGTACTTC	CASSYSGNRGESSYEQYF
.	few	TRBV7-6	TRBJ2-7	TGTGCCAGCAGCTTAGGACCGGGGGTTGGATACGAGCAGTACTTC	CASSLGPGVGYEQYF
TRBD2	many	TRBV5-1	TRBJ2-1	TGCGCCAGCAGCTTGGTCCTAGCGGATGAGCAGTTCTTC	CASSLVLADEQFF
.	.	TRBV20-1	TRBJ2-1	TGCAGTGCTAGACCCAGCGGGGAGCAGTTCTTC	CSARPSGEQFF
.	.	TRBV5-1	TRBJ1-1	TGCGCCAGCAGCTTGGAAGGGGCACCGAACACTGAAGCTTTCTTT	CASSLEGAPNTEAFF
TRBD2	many	TRBV28	TRBJ2-1	TGTGCCAGCAGTTTTCTAGCGGGAGAAAATGAGCAGTTCTTC	CASSFLAGENEQFF
TRBD1	.	TRBV7-3	TRBJ2-1	TGTGCCAGCAGCTCGACAGGGGGCGACTACAAGGAGCAGTTCTTC	CASSSTGGDYKEQFF
.	.	TRBV2	TRBJ1-5	TGTGCCAGCAGTGAAACCCGGGGGCGAAGTCAGCCCCAGCATTTT	CASSETRGRSQPQHF
.	.	TRBV30	TRBJ2-7	TGTGCCTGGGGACCAGGGTACGAGCAGTACTTC	CAWGPGYEQYF
.	many	TRBV5-6	TRBJ2-5	TGTGCCAGCAGGATAGGACAGCTGCAGACCCAGTACTTC	CASRIGQLQTQYF